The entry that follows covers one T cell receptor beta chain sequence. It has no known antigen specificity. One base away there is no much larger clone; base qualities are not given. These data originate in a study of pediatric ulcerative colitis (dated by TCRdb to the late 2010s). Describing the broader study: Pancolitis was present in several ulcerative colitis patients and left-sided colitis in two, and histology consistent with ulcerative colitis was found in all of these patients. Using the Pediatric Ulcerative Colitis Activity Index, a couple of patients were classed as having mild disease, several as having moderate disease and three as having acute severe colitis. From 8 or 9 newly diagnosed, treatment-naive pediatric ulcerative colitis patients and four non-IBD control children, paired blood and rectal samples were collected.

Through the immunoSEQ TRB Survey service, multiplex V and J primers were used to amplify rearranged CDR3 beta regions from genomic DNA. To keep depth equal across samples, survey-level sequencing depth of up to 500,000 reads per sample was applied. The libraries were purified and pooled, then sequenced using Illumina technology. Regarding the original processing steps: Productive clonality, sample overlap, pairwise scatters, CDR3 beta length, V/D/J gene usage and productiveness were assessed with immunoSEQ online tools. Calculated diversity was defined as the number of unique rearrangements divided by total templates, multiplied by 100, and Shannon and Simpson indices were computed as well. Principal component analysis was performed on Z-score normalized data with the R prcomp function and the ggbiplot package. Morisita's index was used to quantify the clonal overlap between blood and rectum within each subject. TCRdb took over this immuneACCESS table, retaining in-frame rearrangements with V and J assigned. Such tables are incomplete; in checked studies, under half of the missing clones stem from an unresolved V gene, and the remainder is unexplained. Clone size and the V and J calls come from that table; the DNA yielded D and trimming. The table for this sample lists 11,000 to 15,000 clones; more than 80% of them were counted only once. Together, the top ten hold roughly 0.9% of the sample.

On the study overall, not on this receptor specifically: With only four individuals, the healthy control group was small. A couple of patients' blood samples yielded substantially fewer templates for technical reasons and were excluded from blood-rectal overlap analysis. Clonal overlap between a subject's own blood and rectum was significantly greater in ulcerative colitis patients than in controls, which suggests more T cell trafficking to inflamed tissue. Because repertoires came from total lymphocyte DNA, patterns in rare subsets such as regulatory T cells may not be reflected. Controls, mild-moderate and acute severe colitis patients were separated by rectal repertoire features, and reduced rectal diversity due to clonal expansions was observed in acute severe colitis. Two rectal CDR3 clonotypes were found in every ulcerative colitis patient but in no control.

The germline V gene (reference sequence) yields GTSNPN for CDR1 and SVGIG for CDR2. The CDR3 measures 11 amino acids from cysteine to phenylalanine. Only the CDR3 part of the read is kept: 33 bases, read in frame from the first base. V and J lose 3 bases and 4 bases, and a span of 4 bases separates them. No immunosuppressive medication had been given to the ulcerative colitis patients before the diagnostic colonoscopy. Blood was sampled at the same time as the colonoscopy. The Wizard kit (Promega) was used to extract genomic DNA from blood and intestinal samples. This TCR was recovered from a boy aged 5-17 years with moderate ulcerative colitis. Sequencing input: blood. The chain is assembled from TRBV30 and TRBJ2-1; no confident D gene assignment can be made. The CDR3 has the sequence CAWRGYNEQFF. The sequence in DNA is TGTGCCTGGAGAGGGTACAATGAGCAGTTCTTC.